The entry below describes one TCR beta chain. The antigen is unknown. The length of the CDR3 is 15 residues. V lost 7 bases and J lost 3; bases outside the gene matches: 8. Germline CDR1 is MDHEN and CDR2 is SYDVKM. TCRdb's copy holds only in-frame clones and misses some; the assay was immunoSEQ multiplex PCR. The table lists about 48,000 clones, 91% of them singletons. The data originate from a study of OX40 agonist ivuxolimab in advanced cancers. Study-wide points: CD4+ and CD8+ blood T cells expanded clonally by week 6 at 0.1 to 3.0 mg/kg. At 0.1-3.0 mg/kg, partial responders had clonal expansion among the lowest observed.

The sequence derives from an adult with an advanced solid tumor such as melanoma, head and neck, liver or kidney cancer. The source was CD4+ or CD8+ T cells sorted from blood, collected in a trial of the OX40 agonist ivuxolimab. The chain joins TRBV28 to TRBJ2-2, with 7 bases matching TRBD2. The CDR3 loop reads CASIGEGEDTGELFF. In DNA, the CDR3 is TGTGCCAGCATAGGGGAGGGAGAGGACACCGGGGAGCTGTTTTTT.